These 25 T cell receptor beta chains share one sample of origin, sequenced in a study of T cell changes during pregnancy in multiple sclerosis. TCRdb's table, derived via immunoSEQ multiplex PCR, lists solely in-frame clones and lacks some. The profile covers under 80,000 clones, with 92% appearing a single time and approximately 2.2% taken by the ten largest. Source: peripheral blood, taken before pregnancy. Receptors were obtained from a female donor with multiple sclerosis, enrolled in a pregnancy study.

This chain joins TRBV29-1 and TRBJ1-1; D not resolved. V gave up 8 bases and J gave up 3 bases, with 10 bases separating them. Germline V gene data show CDR1 as SQVTM and CDR2 as ANQGSEA. This CDR3 contains 11 residues. The CDR3 spells CSFLKYTEAFF. The CDR3 DNA follows: TGCAGCTTCTTAAAATACACTGAAGCTTTCTTT.

This chain uses TRBV27 with TRBJ2-1, with 14 bases lining up with TRBD2. The CDR3 is 16 residues long. The V gene's germline CDR1 is MNHEY and CDR2 SMNVEV (reference sequence). Losses at the gene ends were 4 bases for V and 9 bases for J; bases not matched to a gene: 8. The CDR3 reads CASSSPGTSGRREQFF. As DNA, the CDR3 is TGTGCCAGCAGTTCCCCCGGGACTAGCGGGAGACGTGAGCAGTTCTTC.

V gene TRBV19 combines with J gene TRBJ1-3; maybe TRBD1 (6 bases). Per germline, CDR1 LNHDA and CDR2 SQIVND (reference sequence). The CDR3 loop spans 15 amino acids. V was cut by 7 bases and J by 0 bases, with 13 bases left in between. The CDR3: CASTQGRGSGNTIYF. Written as DNA, the CDR3 is TGTGCCAGTACCCAGGGGAGAGGCTCTGGAAACACCATATATTTT.

The table lists this clone with a count of one. This rearrangement joins TRBV19 to TRBJ2-5; the match to TRBD1 covers 9 bases. Germline lookup yields CDR1 LNHDA and CDR2 SQIVND (reference sequence). This CDR3 comprises 13 residues. The trim removed 4 bases at V and 4 bases at J, leaving 1 base unmatched. This CDR3 reads CASSKDRGETQYF. The CDR3 coding sequence is TGTGCCAGTAGTAAGGACAGGGGAGAGACCCAGTACTTC. The full variable domain, in which reference TRBV19 and TRBJ2-5 provide the parts outside the CDR3, is DGGITQSPKYLFRKEGQNVTLSCEQNLNHDAMYWYRQDPGQGLRLIYYSQIVNDFQKGDIAEGYSVSREKKESFPLTVTSAQKNPTAFYLCASSKDRGETQYFGPGTRLLVL.

The chain uses TRBV7-9 and TRBJ2-1, with 12 bases identical to TRBD2. Trimming took 5 bases from V and 7 from J; bases not matched to a gene: 6. CDR1 and CDR2 from the germline V gene are SEHNR and FQNEAQ (reference sequence). This CDR3 is 15 amino acids long. The CDR3 spells CASSLLAGGPNEQFF. CDR3 in DNA: TGTGCCAGCAGCCTCCTAGCGGGAGGGCCAAATGAGCAGTTCTTC.

This chain joins TRBV9 and TRBJ1-3; 8 bases line up with TRBD1. Germline trimming cut 3 bases from V and 4 bases from J; bases unmatched to any gene: 9. Germline CDR1 SGDLS, CDR2 YYNGEE. The CDR3 is 16 amino acids. The CDR3 coding sequence is TGTGCCAGCAGCGCACAGGACAGGGCGGGCGGAAACACCATATATTTT. Translated, it gives CASSAQDRAGGNTIYF.

The chain employs TRBV4-2 and TRBJ2-2; D ambiguous. In germline, CDR1 is LGHNA, CDR2 YNFKEQ. The length of the CDR3 is 16 residues. Trimming left V 1 base short and J 0 bases short, with 9 bases between. The CDR3 sequence: CASSQVRVANTGELFF. CDR3 nucleotides: TGTGCCAGCAGCCAAGTCCGGGTGGCGAACACCGGGGAGCTGTTTTTT.

The V and J genes are TRBV7-4 and TRBJ2-2; weak D call: TRBD2 (6 bases). The CDR3 length is 14 residues. Germline CDR1 is SGHVT and CDR2 is SQSDAQ. The chain's CDR3 is CARKGLSCTGELFF. DNA for the CDR3: TGTGCGAGAAAAGGACTAAGTTGCACCGGGGAGCTGTTTTTT.

The chain carries TRBV27 and TRBJ2-3; no reliable D call. V lost 3 bases, J lost 0 bases, and 10 bases lay in between. Germline values: CDR1 MNHEY, CDR2 SMNVEV (reference sequence). This CDR3 comprises 15 residues. The CDR3, as DNA: TGTGCCAGCAGTTTTTTCGGGTCTAGCACAGATACGCAGTATTTT. Translation gives CASSFFGSSTDTQYF.

The rearrangement joins TRBV27 to TRBJ1-1; D ambiguous. V was trimmed by 2 bases and J by 0 bases, leaving 7 bases between them. Germline CDR1 is MNHEY and CDR2 is SMNVEV (reference sequence). This CDR3 has 14 amino acids. For the CDR3, the DNA is TGTGCCAGCAGTTTACTCGGGTTGAACACTGAAGCTTTCTTT. Translated, it gives CASSLLGLNTEAFF.

The chain links TRBV7-2 to TRBJ2-5, with 8 bases that match TRBD2. Germline-derived CDR1 and CDR2 are SGHTA and FQGNSA. The junction had 13 bases not matched to a gene; V was cut back by 5 bases and J by 5 bases. The CDR3 contains 16 residues. CDR3 DNA: TGTGCCAGCAGCAACCCGGGAGGGGGGGCGTGGGAGACCCAGTACTTC. It translates to CASSNPGGGAWETQYF.

The genes are TRBV11-2 and TRBJ1-2; no firm D call. V lost 5 bases, J lost 3 bases, and 10 bases lay in between. The CDR3 sequence is 13 residues long. Germline V lookup: CDR1 SGHAT, CDR2 FQNNGV. CDR3: CASSPGQHYGYTF. CDR3 DNA: TGTGCCAGCAGCCCCGGTCAACACTATGGCTACACCTTC.

This rearrangement joins TRBV19 to TRBJ2-5; tentatively, D is TRBD2 (6 bases). V lost 7 bases and J lost 5, with 17 bases in between. CDR3 size: 14 residues. Germline V lookup: CDR1 LNHDA, CDR2 SQIVND (reference sequence). In DNA form, the CDR3 reads TGTGCCAGTAACGGCAGGGTGGCGGGGGAGACCCAGTACTTC. Translated: CASNGRVAGETQYF. Full variable domain (remainder filled in from reference TRBV19 and TRBJ2-5): DGGITQSPKYLFRKEGQNVTLSCEQNLNHDAMYWYRQDPGQGLRLIYYSQIVNDFQKGDIAEGYSVSREKKESFPLTVTSAQKNPTAFYLCASNGRVAGETQYFGPGTRLLVL.

V usage is TRBV9 and J usage is TRBJ2-5, with 9 bases lining up with TRBD2. The trim removed 2 bases at V and 8 bases at J, leaving 16 bases unmatched. The CDR3 contains 17 residues. The germline gives CDR1 SGDLS, CDR2 YYNGEE. This chain's CDR3 is CASSVFGREGVGETQYF. The CDR3 region has the DNA TGTGCCAGCAGCGTTTTTGGGCGGGAGGGTGTTGGCGAAACCCAGTACTTC. The whole variable domain, filled in from reference TRBV9 and TRBJ2-5, reads DSGVTQTPKHLITATGQRVTLRCSPRSGDLSVYWYQQSLDQGLQFLIQYYNGEERAKGNILERFSAQQFPDLHSELNLSSLELGDSALYFCASSVFGREGVGETQYFGPGTRLLVL.

The chain links TRBV7-9 to TRBJ2-7, with TRBD1 matching over 10 bases. Germline V gene sequence: CDR1 SEHNR, CDR2 FQNEAQ (reference sequence). The CDR3 is 12 amino acids. The J segment lost 6 bases and the V segment lost 4 bases, leaving 0 bases of the junction unmatched. CDR3 residues: CASSWTGGEQYF. CDR3 nucleotide sequence: TGTGCCAGCAGCTGGACAGGGGGCGAGCAGTACTTC.

The J gene is TRBJ2-4, the V gene TRBV5-6; 7 positions match TRBD1. The CDR3 consists of 16 residues. Germline V gene lookup returns CDR1 SGHDT and CDR2 YYEEEE. The ends lost 4 bases at V and 1 base at J; junction bases unmatched: 8. CDR3 sequence (DNA): TGTGCCAGCAGCAATGACAGGGAAGTCGCCAAAAACATTCAGTACTTC. Translating it yields CASSNDREVAKNIQYF.

The chain is built from TRBV7-9 and TRBJ1-2; D is unclear. Trimming cost V 2 bases and J 4 bases, with 8 bases left between them. Germline values: CDR1 SEHNR, CDR2 FQNEAQ (reference sequence). The length of the CDR3 is 13 residues. CDR3 DNA sequence: TGTGCCAGCAGCTTACCAGAAATCTATGGCTACACCTTC. Residues: CASSLPEIYGYTF.

The chain employs TRBV19 and TRBJ2-3; possibly TRBD2 for D (6 bases). CDR3 size: 13 residues. V was cut by 2 bases and J by 5 bases, with 8 bases left in between. Germline V gene sequence: CDR1 LNHDA, CDR2 SQIVND (reference sequence). The CDR3 reads CASSIRREDTQYF. The CDR3 bases are TGTGCCAGTAGTATACGGAGGGAAGATACGCAGTATTTT. The whole variable domain, filled in from reference TRBV19 and TRBJ2-3, reads DGGITQSPKYLFRKEGQNVTLSCEQNLNHDAMYWYRQDPGQGLRLIYYSQIVNDFQKGDIAEGYSVSREKKESFPLTVTSAQKNPTAFYLCASSIRREDTQYFGPGTRLTVL.

The chain employs TRBV4-3 and TRBJ2-7; D gene ambiguous. The CDR3 length is 13 residues. V was trimmed by 0 bases and J by 3 bases, leaving 6 bases between them. Germline V CDR1 and CDR2: LGHNA, YSLEER. CDR3 sequence: CASSQDRHYEQYF. The CDR3 DNA is TGCGCCAGCAGCCAAGACAGACACTACGAGCAGTACTTC.

The chain links TRBV5-8 to TRBJ2-7; maybe TRBD2 (7 bases). CDR3 length: 16 residues. V was pared by 6 bases and J by 0 bases, with 19 bases between. CDR1 and CDR2 (germline): SGHTS, YDEGEE. The CDR3 loop is CASTIGIGGPSYEQYF. The CDR3 nucleotides read TGTGCCAGCACCATTGGAATCGGGGGGCCCTCCTACGAGCAGTACTTC.

V gene TRBV9 combines with J gene TRBJ1-1; D gene ambiguous. This CDR3 has 15 residues. With 3 bases removed from V and 0 bases from J, the gap between germline ends came to 12 bases. Per the germline V gene, CDR1 is SGDLS and CDR2 is YYNGEE. The CDR3 coding sequence is TGTGCCAGCAGCGCTACGTGGGCAGTGAACACTGAAGCTTTCTTT. The encoded protein is CASSATWAVNTEAFF.

The sample holds a few counts of this clone. The chain combines TRBV6-4 with TRBJ2-1; 9 bases agree with TRBD2. V shed 4 bases and J 2 bases; nucleotides not matched to a gene: 3. Looked up from germline, CDR1 is MRHNA and CDR2 is SNTAGT. The CDR3 has 15 amino acids. The CDR3 sequence is CASSASSGTYNEQFF. CDR3 DNA sequence: TGTGCCAGCAGTGCATCTAGCGGGACCTACAATGAGCAGTTCTTC.

The chain has TRBV9 and TRBJ2-1, with 9 bases lining up with TRBD2. This CDR3 has 16 residues. From germline, CDR1 is SGDLS and CDR2 YYNGEE. The V and J ends lost 4 bases and 5 bases, in that order; junction bases with no gene match: 10. As DNA, the CDR3 is TGTGCCAGCAGCACCCGAGCGGGAGGCCATAACAATGAGCAGTTCTTC. This gives the protein CASSTRAGGHNNEQFF.

The rearrangement links TRBV5-6 to TRBJ2-1; a possible D gene is TRBD1 (6 bases). The germline V and J ends were trimmed by 0 bases and 10 bases, with 20 bases remaining between them. Germline V lookup: CDR1 SGHDT, CDR2 YYEEEE. The CDR3 has 16 amino acids. The CDR3 DNA reads as TGTGCCAGCAGCTTGGGATACGGGACATCGGCCTCCGAGCAGTTCTTC. It is translated as CASSLGYGTSASEQFF. Supplemented by reference TRBV5-6 and TRBJ2-1, the full variable domain reads DAGVTQSPTHLIKTRGQQVTLRCSPKSGHDTVSWYQQALGQGPQFIFQYYEEEERQRGNFPDRFSGHQFPNYSSELNVNALLLGDSALYLCASSLGYGTSASEQFFGPGTRLTVL.

The chain has TRBV2 and TRBJ2-7; 9 bases align to TRBD1. CDR1 SNHLY and CDR2 FYNNEI come from the germline V gene. With V trimmed by 5 bases and J by 5 bases, 7 bases remained unmatched. The CDR3 runs to 14 residues. The CDR3 region is CASSPGQGIHEQYF. CDR3 in DNA: TGTGCCAGCAGTCCGGGACAGGGAATTCACGAGCAGTACTTC.